This record looks at one T cell receptor beta chain sequence and its context. Its antigen is still unknown. This specimen belongs to a study of blood T cells in healthy people across ages. Study-wide points: Relative to aged donors, long-lived donors carried more naive CD4+ cells and displayed higher diversity. Underestimates were what the diversity estimates from one million T cells were considered to be.

Sample-barcoded 5' priming and a J-beta primer mix drove a second PCR of about 6 to 11 cycles. TCRdb re-called the 5' RACE reads with MiXCR, one entry per CDR3 protein. Of some 1,500,000 distinct CDR3 sequences in the sample, approximately 42% were seen once. Germline V CDR1 and CDR2: SGHTA, FQGNSA. V was trimmed by 10 bases and J by 5 bases, leaving 12 bases between them. The CDR3 runs to 12 residues. Every sample yielded at least 6.5 million isolated PBMCs. J is TRBJ2-1 and V is TRBV7-2, with a weak D call TRBD2 (5 bases). Sequenced sample: blood. This TCR was sampled from a woman younger than 30 in good health. As DNA, the CDR3 is TGTGCCAATCGGAGCGGCCACAATGAGCAGTTCTTC. It yields the protein CANRSGHNEQFF.